One and the same sample provided the 24 T cell receptor beta chains below, sequenced in a study of cytomegalovirus exposure and HLA in healthy donors. With 60 Vbeta and 13 Jbeta primers, the PCR was carried out. Sequenced by immunoSEQ multiplex PCR; TCRdb stores in-frame clones only, minus some. Of about 140,000 clones in the sample, about 80% were seen once. Sample: PBMCs. These receptors all stem from a woman in her forties in good health and CMV-seronegative.

This chain links TRBV5-1 with TRBJ1-1; D is unresolved. V was pared by 0 bases and J by 8 bases, with 11 bases between. CDR3 size: 13 residues. Germline CDR1 SGHRS, CDR2 YFSETQ. CDR3: CASSLGGYSEAFF. Here the CDR3 DNA reads TGCGCCAGCAGCTTGGGAGGTTATTCCGAAGCTTTCTTT.

The V gene is TRBV7-3, the J gene TRBJ2-3; D remains unclear. V was cut by 0 bases and J by 6 bases, with 7 bases left in between. Germline CDR1 reads SGHTA; CDR2 reads FQGTGA. The CDR3 is made up of 13 amino acids. The CDR3 nucleotides are TGTGCCAGCAGCTTAACTACACCGGATACGCAGTATTTT. Its protein product is CASSLTTPDTQYF.

This clone has a single count. V and J are TRBV19 and TRBJ2-1; 8 nucleotides align to TRBD2. Germline V gives CDR1 LNHDA, CDR2 SQIVND (reference sequence). The V segment lost 5 bases and the J segment 9 bases; nucleotides outside the gene matches: 9. The CDR3 loop spans 14 amino acids. CDR3 region: CASSSQLGGGEQFF. The DNA of the CDR3 is TGTGCCAGTAGTTCCCAGCTCGGGGGGGGTGAGCAGTTCTTC.

The J gene is TRBJ1-6, the V gene TRBV7-3; D ambiguous. This CDR3 spans 14 amino acids. The ends were cut back, 3 bases at V and 9 bases at J, with 12 bases in the middle. Germline V lookup: CDR1 SGHTA, CDR2 FQGTGA. CDR3 DNA: TGTGCCAGCAGCTTTAAAACCTCGAGTTCACCCCTCCACTTT. This gives the protein CASSFKTSSSPLHF.

The rearrangement joins TRBV11-3 to TRBJ2-1; 7 bases agree with TRBD2. The CDR3 length is 14 residues. V trimming: 5 bases; J trimming: 3 bases; junction bases outside the gene matches: 4. CDR1 SGHNT and CDR2 YENEEA come from the germline V gene. CDR3 bases: TGTGCCAGCAGCCCGCGGGGGAACTACAATGAGCAGTTCTTC. Translated, it gives CASSPRGNYNEQFF.

The chain has TRBV10-3 and TRBJ2-5; the D gene is possibly TRBD1 (5 bases). V was pared by 2 bases and J by 5 bases, with 6 bases between. The CDR3 spans 12 residues. CDR1 is ENHRY and CDR2 is SYGVKD in the germline V gene. The CDR3 spells CAISERGETQYF. CDR3 bases: TGTGCCATCAGTGAGAGGGGTGAGACCCAGTACTTC.

The table lists this clone with a count of one. The V call is TRBV9, the J call TRBJ2-5; D gene ambiguous. CDR3 length: 16 amino acids. Trimming stripped 3 bases from V and 3 bases from J, with 18 bases between. CDR1 is SGDLS and CDR2 is YYNGEE in the germline V gene. The CDR3 region is CASSEQALSGEETQYF. CDR3 bases: TGTGCCAGCAGCGAGCAGGCCCTCAGTGGCGAAGAGACCCAGTACTTC.

The CDR3 region has the DNA TGTGCCAGCAGCGTATCGACTAGCAATGAGCAGTTCTTC. It translates to CASSVSTSNEQFF. V usage is TRBV9 and J usage is TRBJ2-1; D is possibly TRBD2 (6 bases). Germline assignment: CDR1 SGDLS and CDR2 YYNGEE. The CDR3 has 13 amino acids. V lost 1 base to trimming and J lost 6 bases, with 8 bases between them.

This clone was counted a few times. The genes are TRBV10-3 and TRBJ2-5, with 8 bases lining up with TRBD2. Germline V gene data show CDR1 as ENHRY and CDR2 as SYGVKD. The CDR3 runs 14 residues. V lost 6 bases to trimming and J lost 3 bases; unmatched junction nucleotides: 6. DNA of the CDR3: TGTGCCATCAGCGGGGGGGCCAATGAAGAGACCCAGTACTTC. This sequence encodes CAISGGANEETQYF.

This clone was seen just once. The rearrangement joins TRBV5-4 to TRBJ2-3; D unresolved. Trimming pared 2 bases from V and 2 bases from J, leaving 9 bases between. The CDR3 has 14 residues. Germline CDR1 SGHNT, CDR2 YYREEE (reference sequence). DNA for the CDR3: TGTGCCAGCAGCTTTACGGTGCCCACAGATACGCAGTATTTT. It specifies CASSFTVPTDTQYF.

This clone is a singleton in its sample. The genes are TRBV5-1 and TRBJ2-4; D perhaps matches TRBD2 (5 bases). V was pared by 2 bases and J by 0 bases, with 9 bases between. The CDR3 is made up of 15 amino acids. Germline CDR1 reads SGHRS; CDR2 reads YFSETQ. Here the CDR3 DNA reads TGCGCCAGCAGCTTACTAGGCCTAGCCAAAAACATTCAGTACTTC. It codes for CASSLLGLAKNIQYF.

The rearrangement joins TRBV7-9 to TRBJ1-1; 7 bases line up with TRBD1. V lost 5 bases and J lost 8; bases outside the gene matches: 14. Germline V CDR1 and CDR2: SEHNR, FQNEAQ (reference sequence). The CDR3 is 15 residues long. In DNA, the CDR3 is TGTGCCAGCAGCCACGCGACAGGGCCGTTACCCGAAGCTTTCTTT. Amino acid sequence: CASSHATGPLPEAFF. The whole variable domain, remainder taken from reference TRBV7-9 and TRBJ1-1, is DTGVSQNPRHKITKRGQNVTFRCDPISEHNRLYWYRQTLGQGPEFLTYFQNEAQLEKSRLLSDRFSAERPKGSFSTLEIQRTEQGDSAMYLCASSHATGPLPEAFFGQGTRLTVV.

The gene calls are TRBV28 and TRBJ1-1; perhaps TRBD1 as D (6 bases). Germline V gives CDR1 MDHEN, CDR2 SYDVKM. V lost 6 bases, J lost 5 bases, and 16 bases lay in between. This CDR3 is 14 amino acids long. CDR3 in amino acids: CASRLRGLRTEAFF. DNA for the CDR3: TGTGCCAGCAGACTTAGGGGGTTGAGGACTGAAGCTTTCTTT. The full variable domain, completed using reference TRBV28 and TRBJ1-1, is DVKVTQSSRYLVKRTGEKVFLECVQDMDHENMFWYRQDPGLGLRLIYFSYDVKMKEKGDIPEGYSVSREKKERFSLILESASTNQTSMYLCASRLRGLRTEAFFGQGTRLTVV.

The J gene is TRBJ2-5, the V gene TRBV7-9, with D perhaps TRBD1 (5 bases). Germline V gives CDR1 SEHNR, CDR2 FQNEAQ (reference sequence). This CDR3 has 16 amino acids. Trimming removed 1 base from V and 1 base from J, with 13 bases in between. The CDR3 loop reads CASSLGRQSIQETQYF. CDR3 DNA: TGTGCCAGCAGCTTAGGTAGACAGTCCATCCAAGAGACCCAGTACTTC.

The chain joins TRBV5-5 to TRBJ2-2; D is uncertain. The CDR3 sequence is 15 residues long. V lost 2 bases and J 2 bases, leaving 10 bases between the germline ends. CDR1 and CDR2 (germline): SGHKS, YYEKEE (reference sequence). The CDR3 bases are TGTGCCAGCAGCTTTGAACAGATCAACACCGGGGAGCTGTTTTTT. It translates to CASSFEQINTGELFF.

The CDR3 DNA reads as TGTGCCAGCAGCTTAAAGCCCCCACCTGAGCAGTTCTTC. Amino acid sequence: CASSLKPPPEQFF. The gene calls are TRBV7-2 and TRBJ2-1; D gene ambiguous. CDR1 SGHTA and CDR2 FQGNSA come from the germline V gene. Trimming took off 2 bases at V and 9 bases at J, with 11 bases between the two ends. The CDR3 is made up of 13 amino acids.

The genes are TRBV30 and TRBJ2-1; 9 positions match TRBD2. This CDR3 region has 15 residues. The germline gives CDR1 GTSNPN, CDR2 SVGIG (reference sequence). V lost 0 bases and J lost 10; bases outside the gene matches: 10. CDR3 sequence (DNA): TGTGCCTGGAGTGTAAGTTTAGCGGGGGACCGGGAGCAGTTCTTC. This encodes CAWSVSLAGDREQFF.

The table lists this clone with a count of one. The chain has TRBV28 and TRBJ2-3, with 10 nucleotides matching TRBD2. Germline CDR1 is MDHEN and CDR2 is SYDVKM. The CDR3 is made up of 14 amino acids. The trim removed 6 bases at V and 2 bases at J, leaving 2 bases unmatched. CDR3 DNA: TGTGCCAGCAGCAGCGGGAGGGCCACAGATACGCAGTATTTT. It translates to CASSSGRATDTQYF. Looking up the rest from reference TRBV28 and TRBJ2-3 gives the full variable domain: DVKVTQSSRYLVKRTGEKVFLECVQDMDHENMFWYRQDPGLGLRLIYFSYDVKMKEKGDIPEGYSVSREKKERFSLILESASTNQTSMYLCASSSGRATDTQYFGPGTRLTVL.

The chain is built from TRBV6-5 and TRBJ2-7; maybe TRBD1 (7 bases). This CDR3 has 14 amino acids. Trimming pared 6 bases from V and 3 bases from J, leaving 15 bases between. The germline V gene encodes CDR1 MNHEY and CDR2 SVGAGI. The chain's CDR3 is CASRRGQGGYEQYF. For the CDR3, the DNA is TGTGCCAGCAGGAGGGGGCAGGGGGGCTACGAGCAGTACTTC.

The gene calls are TRBV4-3 and TRBJ1-1; D remains ambiguous. CDR1 is LGHNA and CDR2 is YSLEER in the germline V gene. This CDR3 region has 14 residues. Trimming cost V 3 bases and J 0 bases, with 8 bases left between them. The CDR3 reads CASSQRVMNTEAFF. In DNA form, the CDR3 reads TGCGCCAGCAGCCAGCGGGTGATGAACACTGAAGCTTTCTTT.

The rearrangement joins TRBV5-1 to TRBJ1-6, with 7 nucleotides matching TRBD1. V gave up 5 bases and J gave up 6 bases; unmatched junction bases: 8. The CDR3 runs to 15 residues. The germline V gene has CDR1 SGHRS and CDR2 YFSETQ. The CDR3 nucleotides read TGCGCCAGCAGGACCGGGACAGACCGTAATTCACCCCTCCACTTT. It specifies CASRTGTDRNSPLHF. Based on the CDR3 plus reference TRBV5-1 and TRBJ1-6, the full variable domain is KAGVTQTPRYLIKTRGQQVTLSCSPISGHRSVSWYQQTPGQGLQFLFEYFSETQRNKGNFPGRFSGRQFSNSRSEMNVSTLELGDSALYLCASRTGTDRNSPLHFGNGTRLTVT.

This chain links TRBV11-3 with TRBJ2-3; 8 positions agree with TRBD2. In germline, CDR1 is SGHNT, CDR2 YENEEA. V dropped 1 base and J dropped 1; count of bases not matched to a gene: 1. CDR3 length: 15 amino acids. CDR3 sequence reads: CASSLGLARTDTQYF. In DNA, the CDR3 is TGTGCCAGCAGCTTAGGACTAGCGCGCACAGATACGCAGTATTTT.

This chain connects TRBV21-1 to TRBJ2-4; the D call in the table, TRBD2, was not verified against the DNA. TRBV21-1 is reported as a pseudogene. The CDR3 extends over 14 amino acids. CDR3 bases: TGTGCCAGCAGGGGTAAGGGGAGGAAAAACAGTCAGTACTTC. Amino acid sequence: CASRGKGRKNSQYF.

This clone was recorded a few times. V and J are TRBV28 and TRBJ2-1; 9 bases are a match to TRBD2. This CDR3 has 14 amino acids. The V and J ends lost 3 bases and 8 bases, in that order; junction bases with no gene match: 5. Germline CDR1 is MDHEN and CDR2 is SYDVKM. The CDR3 region is CASSFRLAGYEQFF. The DNA for the CDR3 is TGTGCCAGCAGTTTTAGGCTAGCGGGGTATGAGCAGTTCTTC.